Given below is one TCR beta chain in context. This clone occurred many times. Its binding antigen is unknown. There are no base qualities to consult, and no much larger clone falls within one base. The High Capacity cDNA Reverse Transcription Kit was used to reverse transcribe all of the isolated RNA, meaning that expressed TCRB transcripts were what got sequenced. Deep immunoSEQ sequencing was performed on naive, central memory and regulatory T cell samples, with an average of roughly 3.6 million total reads per sample. After sorted cells were lysed in RLT buffer, RNA was extracted with DNase-treated RNeasy Micro or Mini kits, with the choice depending on cell number. To prevent cross-contamination, every cell subset was processed on its own, while patient and healthy donor samples were processed together. Using the immunoSEQ multiplex PCR, TCRB sequences were amplified from cDNA into 87-bp fragments spanning the CDR3 region. Sequencing of the amplicons was done on the Illumina HiSeq platform. The authors processed their data as follows. Synthetic template baselines were used to correct PCR bias computationally, reads within Hamming distance 2 were collapsed, and singletons that could not be merged were discarded. By aligning reads against IMGT, V, D and J genes, CDR3 length, and insertions or deletions at six rearrangement sites were assigned. Within each subset, clonotype counts were normalized to sorted cell number, and only after that were true diversity and Gini coefficients computed with the tcR R package. The overlap coefficient, calculated on TCRB nucleotide sequences, was used to quantify repertoire sharing. Out-of-frame TCRB sequences from naive cells were analyzed to stand in for the pre-selection repertoire. The immuneACCESS repertoire file appears here via TCRdb, limited to in-frame rearrangements. These files lack a portion of the clones; in checked studies, under half of the deficit traces to unresolved V genes, and the cause of the others is not known. The D gene and trimming were derived from the DNA, and the V and J assignments and clone size from that table. For this sample the table gives 300,000 to 400,000 clones, of which around an eighth were detected only once. The ten most abundant clones make up about 0.017% of the sample.

The source of the sample is a study of beta chain features in type 1 diabetes (dated by TCRdb to the late 2010s). Background for the entire study: Mean age, gender distribution, total cell number and subset yield were not different between patients and healthy donors. A total of roughly 100 million sorted cells were examined across all samples, and RNA yield correlated strongly with the number of cells per subset. In the study, TCRB repertoires of sorted circulating CD4+ T cell subsets from recently diagnosed type 1 diabetes patients were compared with those of matched healthy donors. Regulatory and stem cell-like memory subsets were obtained from only 8 patients and roughly eight healthy donors, while naive and central memory subsets were obtained from all 30 or so donors.

There are 15 amino acids in the CDR3, from cysteine to phenylalanine inclusive. Of the read, only the CDR3 DNA is kept; its 45 bases are in frame from base 1. Trimmed from V: 5 bases; trimmed from J: 5 bases; junction bases lacking a gene match: 5. The germline V gene (reference sequence) yields SEHNR for CDR1 and FQNEAQ for CDR2. Each donor gave one peripheral blood draw, averaging around 120 mL, which was collected into heparinised tubes. A BD FACSAria II and a panel including CD45RO, CCR7, CD25, CD127, CD95 and CD27 were used to sort naive, central memory, regulatory and stem cell-like memory CD4+ T cells. Every sorted population had a purity above 95%. Right away, PBMCs were isolated by Lymphoprep density gradient centrifugation and were stained directly, with no culture step. Samples were stained and sorted in pairs, with one healthy donor and one patient per experiment, so that batch effects were minimized.

What the research found in general, with its limitations: Type 1 diabetes patients showed a moderate but significant shortening of TCRB CDR3 length in all four CD4+ subsets. Because small numbers of individuals were included in the HLA sub-analyses, any influence of HLA type on TCRB rearrangement was left unresolved. Naive, central memory and regulatory TCRB repertoires appeared to be more alike among patients than among healthy donors. PCR might favor shorter templates, but patient and control samples were amplified and corrected together, so any skew would affect both groups equally. Sequencing cDNA rather than genomic DNA could over-represent highly expressing activated cells, although activation and CD3 levels did not differ between groups. At VDJ recombination sites, type 1 diabetes patients had fewer insertions and more deleted nucleotides, which implies abnormalities in thymic rearrangement.

The sequence was obtained from a man between 18 and 35 years old in good health. This receptor chain uses TRBV7-9 and TRBJ2-1, with 11 middle bases fitting TRBD2. Sequencing was carried out using naive CD4+ T cells from blood. The sample's cell subset or site label, in plain terms: true naive CD4+ T cells. The CDR3 in this case is CASSLSGGADNEQFF. The sequenced DNA: TGTGCCAGCAGCCTTAGCGGGGGGGCCGACAATGAGCAGTTCTTC.